This TCR beta chain was sequenced in a study of blood T cell repertoires in COVID-19. Overall study: Sites in the United States, Italy and Spain provided acute and convalescent COVID-19 samples. The analysed material was cDNA or gDNA that came from T cells, B-cell-depleted T cells, or PBMCs.

J was trimmed by 6 bases and V by 6 bases; bases with no gene match: 9. This CDR3 spans 15 amino acids. CDR1 and CDR2 (germline): SEHNR, FQNEAQ (reference sequence). Authors' processing steps: Amplification with reference gene primers provided the estimates of nucleated cell counts. TCRdb keeps only in-frame clones here, not all; method: immunoSEQ multiplex PCR. That table supplies the V and J calls and clone size; D and trimming were determined from the DNA. The table includes 150,000 to 200,000 clones, 80% to 95% detected once. This chain connects TRBV7-9 to TRBJ1-5, with 9 bases identical to TRBD1. The sample comprised peripheral blood. This clonotype originated in a woman between 50 and 59 years old with acute or convalescent COVID-19. CDR3 in DNA: TGTGCCAGCAGTTCGGACAGGGGAGGCGGTCAGCCCCAGCATTTT. This translates into CASSSDRGGGQPQHF.